This TCR beta chain was found in a study of CD8 T cells in ankylosing spondylitis. The V and J ends lost 8 bases and 3 bases, in that order; junction bases with no gene match: 21. The CDR3 spans 18 residues. The germline V gene has CDR1 SQVTM and CDR2 ANQGSEA. This clonotype was picked up one time. What it recognizes is unknown. TCRdb processed the 5' RACE reads anew with MiXCR; each CDR3 protein has one entry. The sample records approximately 300,000 distinct CDR3 sequences, roughly 20% being singletons. Findings and limits, study-wide: Peripheral blood samples showed relatively rare disease-linked clones, and these clones were CD8+.

Specimen: blood, either unsorted or a sorted T cell fraction (not recorded which). The receptor comes from a male donor with ankylosing spondylitis or in good health (not recorded which). V usage is TRBV29-1 and J usage is TRBJ2-3; 9 bases match TRBD2. The CDR3 reads CSTCAPGSGRWGTDTQYF. In DNA, the CDR3 is TGCAGCACGTGTGCTCCTGGTAGCGGGAGATGGGGTACAGATACGCAGTATTTT.